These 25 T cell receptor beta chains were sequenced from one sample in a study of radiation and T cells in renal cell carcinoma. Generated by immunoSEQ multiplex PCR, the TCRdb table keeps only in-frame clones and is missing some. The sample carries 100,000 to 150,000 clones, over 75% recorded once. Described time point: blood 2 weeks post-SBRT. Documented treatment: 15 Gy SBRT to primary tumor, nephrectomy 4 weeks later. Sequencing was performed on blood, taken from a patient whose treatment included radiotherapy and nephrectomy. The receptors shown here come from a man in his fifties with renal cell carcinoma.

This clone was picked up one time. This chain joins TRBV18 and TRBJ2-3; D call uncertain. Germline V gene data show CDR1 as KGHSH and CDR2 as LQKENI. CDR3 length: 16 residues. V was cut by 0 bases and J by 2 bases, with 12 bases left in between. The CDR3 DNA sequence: TGTGCCAGCTCACCACCATCTGGCAGGTCCACAGATACGCAGTATTTT. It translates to CASSPPSGRSTDTQYF.

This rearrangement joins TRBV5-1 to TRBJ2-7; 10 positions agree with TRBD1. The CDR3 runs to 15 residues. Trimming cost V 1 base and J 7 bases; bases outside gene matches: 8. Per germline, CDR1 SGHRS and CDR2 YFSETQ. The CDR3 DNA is TGCGCCAGCAGCTTGTCGGGGACAGGGGTTGGGGAGCAGTACTTC. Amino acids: CASSLSGTGVGEQYF.

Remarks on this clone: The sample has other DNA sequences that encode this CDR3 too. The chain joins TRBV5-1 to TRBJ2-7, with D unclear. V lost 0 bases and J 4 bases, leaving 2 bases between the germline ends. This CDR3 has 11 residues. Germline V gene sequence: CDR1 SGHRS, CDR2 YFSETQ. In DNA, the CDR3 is TGCGCCAGCAGCTTGGGATACGAGCAGTACTTC. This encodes CASSLGYEQYF. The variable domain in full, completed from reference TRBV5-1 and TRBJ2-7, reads KAGVTQTPRYLIKTRGQQVTLSCSPISGHRSVSWYQQTPGQGLQFLFEYFSETQRNKGNFPGRFSGRQFSNSRSEMNVSTLELGDSALYLCASSLGYEQYFGPGTRLTVT.

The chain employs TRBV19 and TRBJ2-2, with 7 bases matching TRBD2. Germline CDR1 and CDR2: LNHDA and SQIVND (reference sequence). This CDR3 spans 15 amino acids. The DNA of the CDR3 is TGTAACTCCGGGAAGCGGGGCCCTTACACCGGGGAGCTGTTTTTT. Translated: CNSGKRGPYTGELFF.

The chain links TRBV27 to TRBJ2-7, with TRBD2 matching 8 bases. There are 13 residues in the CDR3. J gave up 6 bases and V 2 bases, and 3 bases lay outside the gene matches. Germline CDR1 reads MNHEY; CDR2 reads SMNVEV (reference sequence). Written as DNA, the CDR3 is TGTGCCAGCAGTTTAGGACTAGCTAGCGAGCAGTACTTC. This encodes CASSLGLASEQYF.

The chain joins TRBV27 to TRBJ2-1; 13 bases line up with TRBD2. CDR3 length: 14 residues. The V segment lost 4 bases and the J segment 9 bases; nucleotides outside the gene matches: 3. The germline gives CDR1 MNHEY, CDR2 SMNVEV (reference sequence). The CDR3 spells CASSSGLAGSEQFF. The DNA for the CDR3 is TGTGCCAGCAGTTCGGGACTAGCGGGAAGTGAGCAGTTCTTC.

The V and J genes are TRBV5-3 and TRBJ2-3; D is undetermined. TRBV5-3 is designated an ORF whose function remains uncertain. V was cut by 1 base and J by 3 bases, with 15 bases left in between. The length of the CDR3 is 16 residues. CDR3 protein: CARSLLSHICTDTQYF. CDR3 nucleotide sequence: TGTGCCAGAAGCTTGTTATCCCACATCTGTACAGATACGCAGTATTTT.

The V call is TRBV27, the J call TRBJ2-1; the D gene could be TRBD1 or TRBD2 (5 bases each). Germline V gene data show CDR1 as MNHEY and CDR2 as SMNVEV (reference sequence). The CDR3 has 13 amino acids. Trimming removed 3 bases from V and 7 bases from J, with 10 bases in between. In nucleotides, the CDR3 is TGTGCCAGCAGTTTTGGGACGCGAAATGAGCAGTTCTTC. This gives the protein CASSFGTRNEQFF.

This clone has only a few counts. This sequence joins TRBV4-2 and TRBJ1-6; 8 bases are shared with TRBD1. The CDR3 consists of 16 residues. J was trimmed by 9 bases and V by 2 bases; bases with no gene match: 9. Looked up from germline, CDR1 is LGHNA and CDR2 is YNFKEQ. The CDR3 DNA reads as TGTGCCAGCAGCCAAACGTTGGTCAGGGGGCCTTCACCCCTCCACTTT. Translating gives CASSQTLVRGPSPLHF.

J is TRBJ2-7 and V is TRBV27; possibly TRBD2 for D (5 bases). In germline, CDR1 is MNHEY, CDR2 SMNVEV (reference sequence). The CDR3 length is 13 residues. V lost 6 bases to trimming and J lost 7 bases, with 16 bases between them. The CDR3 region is CASRAGGFGEQYF. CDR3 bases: TGTGCCAGCAGGGCGGGCGGCTTTGGAGAGCAGTACTTC.

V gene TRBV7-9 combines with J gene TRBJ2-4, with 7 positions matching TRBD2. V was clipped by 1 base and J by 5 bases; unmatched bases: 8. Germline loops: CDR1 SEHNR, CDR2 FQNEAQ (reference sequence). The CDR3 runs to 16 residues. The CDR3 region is CASSLVLAGAQNIQYF. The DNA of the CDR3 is TGTGCCAGCAGCTTAGTTTTGGCGGGAGCACAAAACATTCAGTACTTC.

The CDR3 DNA is TGTGCCAGCTCATCGGGGACAGACAGCTCCTACAATGAGCAGTTCTTC. It yields the protein CASSSGTDSSYNEQFF. The chain carries TRBV18 and TRBJ2-1; TRBD1 agrees at 7 bases. Germline V gene lookup returns CDR1 KGHSH and CDR2 LQKENI. This CDR3 region has 16 residues. The J segment lost 0 bases and the V segment lost 5 bases, leaving 7 bases of the junction unmatched.

This CDR3 reads CASTGGLSTDTQYF. The CDR3 DNA reads TGTGCTAGTACGGGGGGCCTTAGCACAGATACGCAGTATTTT. The chain has TRBV12-5 and TRBJ2-3; tentatively, D is TRBD2 (7 bases). CDR1 is LGHNT, CDR2 FRNRAP, per germline. V gave up 8 bases and J gave up 0 bases, with 12 bases separating them. This CDR3 has 14 residues.

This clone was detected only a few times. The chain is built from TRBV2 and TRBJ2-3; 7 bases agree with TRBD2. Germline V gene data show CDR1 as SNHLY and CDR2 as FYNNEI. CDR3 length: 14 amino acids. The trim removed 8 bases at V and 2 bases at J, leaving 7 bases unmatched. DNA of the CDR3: TGTGCCAGCCAAGAAGGACTAGTCACAGATACGCAGTATTTT. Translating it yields CASQEGLVTDTQYF.

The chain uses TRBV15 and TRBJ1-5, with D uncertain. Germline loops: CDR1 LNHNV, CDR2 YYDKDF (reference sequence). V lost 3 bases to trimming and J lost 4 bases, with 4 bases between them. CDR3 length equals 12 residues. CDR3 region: CATSRDNQPQHF. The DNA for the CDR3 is TGTGCCACCAGCAGGGATAATCAGCCCCAGCATTTT.

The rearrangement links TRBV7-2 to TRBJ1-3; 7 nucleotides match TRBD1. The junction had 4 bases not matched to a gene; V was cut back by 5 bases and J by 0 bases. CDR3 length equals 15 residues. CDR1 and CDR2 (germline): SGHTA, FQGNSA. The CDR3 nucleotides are TGTGCCAGCAGCCGGGACAGTTTCTCTGGAAACACCATATATTTT. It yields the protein CASSRDSFSGNTIYF. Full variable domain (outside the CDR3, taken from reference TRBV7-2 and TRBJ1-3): GAGVSQSPSNKVTEKGKDVELRCDPISGHTALYWYRQSLGQGLEFLIYFQGNSAPDKSGLPSDRFSAERTGGSVSTLTIQRTQQEDSAVYLCASSRDSFSGNTIYFGEGSWLTVV.

CDR3 sequence: CAWSVGWGFTDTQYF. CDR3 nucleotides: TGTGCCTGGAGTGTGGGATGGGGGTTCACAGATACGCAGTATTTT. The genes are TRBV30 and TRBJ2-3; D tentatively fits TRBD1 or TRBD2 (5 bases each). The V and J ends lost 0 bases and 2 bases respectively, with 12 bases between them. The germline V gene has CDR1 GTSNPN and CDR2 SVGIG (reference sequence). The CDR3 covers 15 residues.

CDR3: CASSPRASVFTDTQYF. The CDR3 DNA is TGCGCCAGCAGCCCCCGGGCCTCGGTCTTCACAGATACGCAGTATTTT. V and J are TRBV4-1 and TRBJ2-3, with D unclear. The CDR3 has 16 residues. V was trimmed by 4 bases and J by 2 bases, leaving 16 bases between them. Germline lookup yields CDR1 MGHRA and CDR2 YSYEKL.

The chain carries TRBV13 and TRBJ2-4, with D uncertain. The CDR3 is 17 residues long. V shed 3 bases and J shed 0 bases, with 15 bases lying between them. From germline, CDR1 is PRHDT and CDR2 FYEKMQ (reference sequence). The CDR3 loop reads CASSFGPPYIAKNIQYF. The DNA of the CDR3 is TGTGCCAGCAGCTTTGGCCCCCCATACATAGCCAAAAACATTCAGTACTTC.

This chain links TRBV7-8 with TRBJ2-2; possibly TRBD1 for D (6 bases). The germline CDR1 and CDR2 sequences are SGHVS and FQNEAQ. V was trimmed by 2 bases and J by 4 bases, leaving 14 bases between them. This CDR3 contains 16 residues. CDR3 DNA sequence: TGTGCCAGCAGCTTACCCAGGGGCTTTACCACCGGGGAGCTGTTTTTT. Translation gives CASSLPRGFTTGELFF.

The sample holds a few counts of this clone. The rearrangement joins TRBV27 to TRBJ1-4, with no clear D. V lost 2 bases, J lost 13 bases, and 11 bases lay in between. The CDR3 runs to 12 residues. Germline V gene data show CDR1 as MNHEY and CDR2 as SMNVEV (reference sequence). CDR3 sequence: CASSLVGSALFF. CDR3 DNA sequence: TGTGCCAGCAGTTTAGTAGGCAGCGCACTGTTTTTT.

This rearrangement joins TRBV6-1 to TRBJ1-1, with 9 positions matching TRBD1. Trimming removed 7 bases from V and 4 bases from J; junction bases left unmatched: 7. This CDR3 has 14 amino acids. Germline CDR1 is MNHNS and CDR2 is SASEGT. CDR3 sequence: CASTGTGMSTEAFF. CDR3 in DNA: TGTGCCAGCACCGGGACAGGGATGAGCACTGAAGCTTTCTTT.

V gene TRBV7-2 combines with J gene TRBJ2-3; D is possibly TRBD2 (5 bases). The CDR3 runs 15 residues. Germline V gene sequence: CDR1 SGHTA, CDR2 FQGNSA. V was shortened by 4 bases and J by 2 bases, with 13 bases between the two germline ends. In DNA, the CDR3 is TGTGCCAGCAGCTCTGGAGCGGTTTCCACAGATACGCAGTATTTT. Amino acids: CASSSGAVSTDTQYF.

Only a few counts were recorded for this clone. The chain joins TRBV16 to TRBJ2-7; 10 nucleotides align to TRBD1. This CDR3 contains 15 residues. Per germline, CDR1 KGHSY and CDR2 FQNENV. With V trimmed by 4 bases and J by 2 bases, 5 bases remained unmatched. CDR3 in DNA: TGTGCCAGCAGCCTTGACAGGGGGCTACCCTACGAGCAGTACTTC. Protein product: CASSLDRGLPYEQYF.

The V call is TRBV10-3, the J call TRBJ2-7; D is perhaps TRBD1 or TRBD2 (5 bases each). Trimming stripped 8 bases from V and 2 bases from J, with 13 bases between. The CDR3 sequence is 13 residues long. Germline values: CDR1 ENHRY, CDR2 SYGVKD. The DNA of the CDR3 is TGTGCCATCGGGACCATGGCGACCTACGAGCAGTACTTC. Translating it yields CAIGTMATYEQYF.